This record concerns one TCR beta chain sequence. The antigen it recognizes is unknown. No much larger clone is present one base from it, and per-base qualities are unavailable. From a lookup of the germline V gene, CDR1 and CDR2 are SGHRS and YFSETQ. Its CDR3 holds 12 amino acids, cysteine through phenylalanine. This entry keeps only the CDR3 DNA: 36 bases, framed from base 1. V loses 1 base, J loses 5 bases, and the germline ends lie 6 bases apart. This sample is part of a study of blood T cell repertoires in COVID-19 (TCRdb year 2020). Concerning the study at large: The collaborator samples originated in the United States, Italy and Spain and spanned the acute and convalescent phases of COVID-19. The material from the prospective study consisted of cDNA or gDNA derived from T cells, B-cell-depleted T cells, or PBMCs. Deeply sampled blood TCRbeta repertoires from subjects exposed to, actively infected with, or recovered from COVID-19 were included in the dataset. A freely available public database, intended as a resource for researchers studying the immune response to SARS-CoV-2, is where the repertoires were released. Samples were obtained from the ongoing ImmuneRACE study (first 160 participants) and from 1,200 or so subjects provided by 6 global collaborators. Nearly every sample came with metadata listing a de-identified subject ID, COVID-19 status, age in years and sex. HLA class I and class II types, where available, came from metadata supplied by the sample provider rather than from assay-based typing.

Points the paper makes about the study in general: How much clinical and demographic metadata was included differed by source and by participant, and the metadata was provided uncurated.

In the prospective study, participants were roughly 18 to 100 years old, resided in 24 geographic areas of the United States, and were enrolled through a virtual design. To assign participants to cohorts, the prospective study relied on clinical history that participants themselves reported in a screening survey and a study questionnaire. Recovered participants in ImmuneRACE Cohort 3 were defined as having two consecutive negative NP/OP PCR tests, clearance from a healthcare professional, or resolution of symptoms. In the prospective study, whole blood, serum and a nasopharyngeal or oropharyngeal swab were collected from each participant by mobile phlebotomists. Additional blood draws and questionnaires over an approximately 2-month period could optionally be provided by prospective study participants. Before DNA extraction, blood samples from the prospective study were shipped at room temperature or frozen.

TCRbeta CDR3 regions were amplified from genomic DNA by means of the immunoSEQ Assay, a bias-controlled multiplex PCR. For the original study's pipeline: The number of nucleated cells in each sample was estimated from the amplification of reference gene primers within the assay. To quantify the absolute abundance of each unique TCRbeta CDR3 rearrangement, sequence reads were collapsed and filtered. For each sample, productive Simpson clonality was calculated as the square root of Simpson's diversity index over productive rearrangements. TCRdb holds this immuneACCESS table with in-frame rearrangements only. Some clones are missing; in checked studies, unresolved V genes explain under half, and the rest has no known cause. The V and J calls and clone size are taken from that table; D and trimming were inferred from the DNA. The sample yields roughly 330,000 clones; approximately 87% were counted once. Approximately 5.3% of the sample belongs to the ten largest clones.

The chain joins TRBV5-1 to TRBJ1-2; the D gene is unclear. Sequenced input: PBMCs or T cells enriched from blood (not recorded which). The receptor was isolated from a woman aged 25-40 years who had recovered from COVID-19. The CDR3 protein sequence reads: CASSLSGYGYTF. The DNA is as follows: TGCGCCAGCAGCTTGTCAGGATATGGCTACACCTTC. This CDR3, with the reference TRBV5-1 and TRBJ1-2 proteins standing in past its ends, gives the full variable domain KAGVTQTPRYLIKTRGQQVTLSCSPISGHRSVSWYQQTPGQGLQFLFEYFSETQRNKGNFPGRFSGRQFSNSRSEMNVSTLELGDSALYLCASSLSGYGYTFGSGTRLTVV.